Shown below are 8 T cell receptor beta chains from a single sample sequenced in a study of T cells in Graves' hyperthyroidism and ophthalmopathy. Amplification of TCR beta CDR3 regions was performed using RNA transcripts as template. An initial round of RT-PCR targeting the TCR CDR3 relied on the HTBI primer set. Using its own MiXCR run on the multiplex PCR reads, TCRdb lists one record per CDR3 protein. Found here are about 560,000 distinct CDR3 sequences, around 14% of them singletons; the top ten hold under 7.5%. What was sequenced was blood. The receptor source for this set is a young woman with Graves' hyperthyroidism.

This clonotype was seen at least ten times. The chain recombines TRBV6-1 with TRBJ1-6; 7 nucleotides align to TRBD1. J lost 6 bases, V lost 5 bases, and 7 bases had no gene match. The CDR3 consists of 15 residues. Germline V gene sequence: CDR1 MNHNS, CDR2 SASEGT. The CDR3 region is CASSPTDRANSPLHF. Here the CDR3 DNA reads TGTGCCAGCAGTCCAACCGACAGGGCTAATTCACCCCTCCACTTT.

This clonotype has only one observation. A read error may be the cause here, since a much bigger clone is one base away. Because the CDR3 is missing its conserved closing phenylalanine or tryptophan, this is likely a read error. The V call is TRBV29-1, the J call TRBJ1-1; a possible D gene is TRBD1 (5 bases). Looked up from germline, CDR1 is SQVTM and CDR2 is ANQGSEA. V was cut by 2 bases and J by 1 base, with 11 bases left in between. The CDR3 sequence is 14 residues long. The CDR3 sequence: CSVENRLSNTEAFS. The CDR3 DNA is TGCAGCGTTGAAAACAGGCTCTCGAACACTGAAGCTTTCTCT.

This clonotype occurred many times. The chain has TRBV2 and TRBJ2-3; no reliable D call. With 7 bases removed from V and 6 bases from J, the gap between germline ends came to 11 bases. The length of the CDR3 is 12 residues. Germline CDR1 is SNHLY and CDR2 is FYNNEI. CDR3 coding DNA: TGTGCCAGCATTTTCGGTGGGGATACGCAGTATTTT. Encoded protein: CASIFGGDTQYF.

There are a few counts of this clonotype. The chain couples TRBV20-1 to TRBJ2-1, with D possibly being TRBD2 (6 bases). With 4 bases removed from V and 4 bases from J, the gap between germline ends came to 20 bases. CDR3 length: 16 amino acids. Germline assignment: CDR1 DFQATT and CDR2 SNEGSKA (reference sequence). The CDR3: CSATLSGLPPYNEQFF. CDR3 coding DNA: TGCAGTGCTACCCTTTCTGGACTACCGCCGTACAATGAGCAGTTCTTC.

The chain combines TRBV20-1 with TRBJ2-1; 12 bases are a match to TRBD2. CDR1 and CDR2 from the germline V gene are DFQATT and SNEGSKA (reference sequence). Trimming at V came to 5 bases and at J to 1 base, leaving 6 bases not matched to a gene. This CDR3 is built from 16 residues. The CDR3 region has the DNA TGCAGTGCTCCAAGACTAGCGGGGGCTTCCTACAATGAGCAGTTCTTC. The encoded protein is CSAPRLAGASYNEQFF.

This clonotype has more than one count but fewer than ten. Here the CDR3 reads CSVDGRGITEAFF. CDR3 bases: TGCAGCGTTGACGGCAGGGGAATTACTGAAGCTTTCTTT. The V and J genes are TRBV29-1 and TRBJ1-1; possible D gene TRBD1, 6 bases. The CDR3 is 13 residues long. Germline lookup yields CDR1 SQVTM and CDR2 ANQGSEA. Trimming took 3 bases from V and 5 from J, leaving 13 bases between them.

Only a few counts were recorded for this clonotype. The rearrangement uses TRBV10-3 and TRBJ1-1; TRBD1 might be the D (5 bases). The length of the CDR3 is 13 residues. Trimming took off 8 bases at V and 1 base at J, with 11 bases between the two ends. The germline V gene encodes CDR1 ENHRY and CDR2 SYGVKD. This CDR3 is CAIRPGGNTEAFF. The CDR3 nucleotides are TGTGCCATCCGGCCCGGGGGGAACACTGAAGCTTTCTTT.

This clonotype was counted at least ten times. This rearrangement joins TRBV11-2 to TRBJ2-1, with 8 bases that match TRBD1. The CDR3 totals 15 residues. The germline CDR1 and CDR2 sequences are SGHAT and FQNNGV. The ends lost 3 bases at V and 7 bases at J; junction bases unmatched: 8. The chain's CDR3 is CASSFIGDRSNEQFF. The CDR3 DNA follows: TGTGCCAGCAGCTTCATCGGGGACAGGAGTAATGAGCAGTTCTTC.